This TCR beta chain stems from a study of cytomegalovirus exposure and HLA in healthy donors (TCRdb year 2017). About the investigation overall: A later analysis indicated that the 120 or so validation repertoires were generated on the platform also employed for the 670 or so repertoires of the first cohort. Besides the first cohort of approximately 710 subjects, a separate validation cohort made up of over 100 different subjects was used. The study aimed to test whether signatures of past pathogen exposure could be identified by cataloging public T cell receptors. To predict cytomegalovirus infection status, the study combined high-throughput TCR immunosequencing, statistical association of individual TCRs with disease status, and machine learning.

The germline V gene yields SQVTM for CDR1 and ANQGSEA for CDR2. The CDR3 runs 13 amino acids, cysteine and phenylalanine included. Of all the DNA, just the CDR3 is kept, 39 bases in frame from base 1. Trimming accounts for 4 bases at V and 12 bases at J, while the number of junction bases matched to no gene is 12. Libraries were prepared through the immunoSEQ multiplex PCR assay. The published analysis was carried out like this. A statistical classification framework was built to diagnose cytomegalovirus status from the catalog of TCR beta chain sequences. TCRdb retrieved this table from immuneACCESS and kept in-frame rearrangements only. Not all clones are present; in checked studies, unresolved V genes account for under half, and no reason is known for the remainder. V and J calls and clone size are those listed in that table; D and trimming were worked out from the DNA. The sample table records fewer than 200,000 clones; approximately 86% of these occur just once. The biggest ten clones account for about 2.2% of the sample.

What the study reported, not specific to this receptor: A later analysis lacked HLA typing for the validation cohort, so it scored co-occurrence in that cohort across all 120 or so repertoires. The classifier was reported to diagnose cytomegalovirus status with high specificity and sensitivity in both the original cohort and the validation cohort. The study gave a list of under 200 TCR beta chains associated with cytomegalovirus. Of the cluster scores, approximately 95% were above 0 in a later analysis, which found that TCRs clustered in the first cohort also tended to co-occur in the 130 or so validation repertoires. In vitro tests confirmed that a few of the cytomegalovirus-associated TCR beta chains recognize cytomegalovirus antigens. The authors suggested that the approach could potentially be extended to other disease states and immunological phenotypes. Across donors, most TCR sequences were observed very rarely, whereas some public TCRs were present in many individuals.

The donors were included in the validation cohort of roughly 120 subjects, a group kept apart from the 666-subject first cohort. Points on this clone: Its binding antigen is unknown. There are no base qualities to consult, and no much larger clone falls within one base.

Sequencing input: PBMCs. The receptor comes from a woman in her late teens or twenties in good health and CMV-seronegative. The rearranged chain carries TRBV29-1 and TRBJ2-1; 7 of the junction bases match TRBD2. The CDR3 is CSVGLGLGGGQFF. The DNA sequence is as follows: TGCAGCGTTGGGCTCGGGTTGGGCGGGGGGCAGTTCTTC.